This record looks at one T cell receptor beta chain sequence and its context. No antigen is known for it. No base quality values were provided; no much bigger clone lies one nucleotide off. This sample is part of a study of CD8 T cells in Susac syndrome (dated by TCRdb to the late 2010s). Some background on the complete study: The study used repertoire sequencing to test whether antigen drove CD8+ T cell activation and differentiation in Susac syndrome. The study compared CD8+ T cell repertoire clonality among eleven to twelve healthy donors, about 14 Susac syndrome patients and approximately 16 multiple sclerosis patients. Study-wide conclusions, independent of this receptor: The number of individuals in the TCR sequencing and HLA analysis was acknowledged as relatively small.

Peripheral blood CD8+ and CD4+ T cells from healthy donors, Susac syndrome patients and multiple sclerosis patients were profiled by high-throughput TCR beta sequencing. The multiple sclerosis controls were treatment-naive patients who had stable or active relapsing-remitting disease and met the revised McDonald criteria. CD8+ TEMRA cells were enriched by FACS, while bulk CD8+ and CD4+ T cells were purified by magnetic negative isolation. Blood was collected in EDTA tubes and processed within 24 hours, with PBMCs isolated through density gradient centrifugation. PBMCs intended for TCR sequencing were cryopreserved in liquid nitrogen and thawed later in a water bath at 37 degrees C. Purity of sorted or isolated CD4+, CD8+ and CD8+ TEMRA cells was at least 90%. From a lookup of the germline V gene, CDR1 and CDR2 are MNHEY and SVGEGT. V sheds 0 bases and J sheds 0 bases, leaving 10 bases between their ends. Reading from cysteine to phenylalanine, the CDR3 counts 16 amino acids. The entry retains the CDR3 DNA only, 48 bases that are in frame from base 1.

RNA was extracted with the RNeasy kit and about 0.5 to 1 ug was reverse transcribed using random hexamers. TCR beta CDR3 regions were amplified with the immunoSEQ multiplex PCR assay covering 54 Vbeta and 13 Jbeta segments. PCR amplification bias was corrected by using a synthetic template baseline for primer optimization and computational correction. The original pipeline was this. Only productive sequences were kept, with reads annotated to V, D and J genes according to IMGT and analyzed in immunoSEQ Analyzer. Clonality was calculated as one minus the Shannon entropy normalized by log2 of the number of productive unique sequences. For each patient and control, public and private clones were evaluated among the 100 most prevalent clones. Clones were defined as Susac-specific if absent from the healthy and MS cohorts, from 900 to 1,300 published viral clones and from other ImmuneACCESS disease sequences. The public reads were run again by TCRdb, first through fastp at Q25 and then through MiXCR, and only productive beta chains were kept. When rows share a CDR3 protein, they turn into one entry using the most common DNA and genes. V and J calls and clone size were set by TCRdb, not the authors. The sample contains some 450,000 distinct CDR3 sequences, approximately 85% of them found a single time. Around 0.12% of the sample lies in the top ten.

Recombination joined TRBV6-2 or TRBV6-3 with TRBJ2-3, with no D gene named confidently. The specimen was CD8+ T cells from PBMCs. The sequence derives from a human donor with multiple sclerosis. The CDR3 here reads CASSYSRTDSTDTQYF. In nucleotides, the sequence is TGTGCCAGCAGTTACTCTAGGACGGATAGCACAGATACGCAGTATTTT.